The 30 T cell receptor beta chains below were found in one sample sequenced in a study of OX40 agonist ivuxolimab in advanced cancers. Sequencing used immunoSEQ multiplex PCR; TCRdb keeps in-frame clones, though not all of them. The profile shows 65,000 to 85,000 clones, approximately 85% of them singletons. The sample here was CD4+ or CD8+ T cells sorted from blood, taken in a trial of the OX40 agonist ivuxolimab. Receptors originate from an adult with an advanced solid tumor such as melanoma, head and neck, liver or kidney cancer.

The rearrangement uses TRBV6-5 and TRBJ1-5, with D hard to call. Per the germline V gene, CDR1 is MNHEY and CDR2 is SVGAGI. With 6 bases removed from V and 9 bases from J, the gap between germline ends came to 12 bases. The CDR3 consists of 12 residues. CDR3 sequence: CASSRTSGPQHF. The CDR3 region has the DNA TGTGCCAGCAGCCGAACTAGCGGGCCCCAGCATTTT.

J is TRBJ1-3 and V is TRBV6-4; 9 positions match TRBD1. Trimming cost V 4 bases and J 4 bases; bases outside gene matches: 8. The CDR3 consists of 16 residues. Germline values: CDR1 MRHNA, CDR2 SNTAGT. The CDR3 DNA follows: TGTGCCAGCAGTGGCCCAAGGACAGGGGTAGGAAACACCATATATTTT. This translates into CASSGPRTGVGNTIYF.

The chain recombines TRBV10-3 with TRBJ2-5; D gene uncertain. V was trimmed by 3 bases and J by 4 bases, leaving 6 bases between them. Germline V CDR1 and CDR2: ENHRY, SYGVKD. The CDR3 length is 12 residues. The CDR3 DNA reads as TGTGCCATCAGTGAAAAGGGAGAGACCCAGTACTTC. Protein product: CAISEKGETQYF.

This chain links TRBV6-5 with TRBJ1-1; D gene ambiguous. The CDR3 is 12 residues long. Trimming cost V 7 bases and J 4 bases, with 10 bases left between them. The germline V gene has CDR1 MNHEY and CDR2 SVGAGI. The CDR3 coding sequence is TGTGCCAGCACTCCCGAGTTCACTGAAGCTTTCTTT. Translating it yields CASTPEFTEAFF.

This clone was observed once. J is TRBJ2-1 and V is TRBV11-3, with 11 positions matching TRBD2. Unmatched junction bases numbered 7, after V lost 2 bases and J lost 4 bases. The CDR3 covers 17 residues. CDR1 and CDR2 from the germline V gene are SGHNT and YENEEA. The CDR3 DNA sequence: TGTGCCAGCAGCTTATTGGTCCGACTAGCGGGATACAATGAGCAGTTCTTC. Encoded protein: CASSLLVRLAGYNEQFF. Supplemented by reference TRBV11-3 and TRBJ2-1, the full variable domain reads EAGVVQSPRYKIIEKKQPVAFWCNPISGHNTLYWYLQNLGQGPELLIRYENEEAVDDSQLPKDRFSAERLKGVDSTLKIQPAELGDSAVYLCASSLLVRLAGYNEQFFGPGTRLTVL.

The chain recombines TRBV5-6 with TRBJ1-4; 8 bases are a match to TRBD1. Germline V gives CDR1 SGHDT, CDR2 YYEEEE. The V gene end was trimmed by 4 bases and the J gene end by 4 bases; junction bases not matched to a gene: 6. This CDR3 region has 15 residues. In DNA form, the CDR3 reads TGTGCCAGCAGCCTAGGGACAGGTTATAATGAAAAACTGTTTTTT. It specifies CASSLGTGYNEKLFF.

The chain has TRBV7-9 and TRBJ1-6, with 10 bases aligning to TRBD1. The junction had 12 bases not matched to a gene; V was cut back by 1 base and J by 9 bases. In germline, CDR1 is SEHNR, CDR2 FQNEAQ (reference sequence). The CDR3 covers 18 residues. Written as DNA, the CDR3 is TGTGCCAGCAGCTTAGGACAGGGGGCGATCCCCGGGGTTTCACCCCTCCACTTT. Translating it yields CASSLGQGAIPGVSPLHF.

This chain joins TRBV4-3 and TRBJ2-2; D remains unclear. The germline V gene has CDR1 LGHNA and CDR2 YSLEER. V was cut by 1 base and J by 4 bases, with 7 bases left in between. This CDR3 has 14 amino acids. CDR3 amino acids: CASSQGPVTGELFF. CDR3 DNA: TGCGCCAGCAGCCAAGGGCCCGTCACCGGGGAGCTGTTTTTT.

The chain employs TRBV2 and TRBJ2-7; D is possibly TRBD1 (6 bases). The CDR3 sequence is 14 residues long. CDR1 is SNHLY, CDR2 FYNNEI, per germline. Deletions cut 5 bases from V and 3 bases from J, with 14 bases between. The CDR3: CASSSPGQDYEQYF. The CDR3 coding sequence is TGTGCCAGCAGTTCCCCGGGACAAGACTACGAGCAGTACTTC.

The chain carries TRBV30 and TRBJ1-4; 9 nucleotides match TRBD1. V lost 5 bases to trimming and J lost 0 bases; unmatched junction nucleotides: 7. This CDR3 spans 16 amino acids. The germline CDR1 and CDR2 sequences are GTSNPN and SVGIG (reference sequence). Here the CDR3 reads CAWGQGSYATNEKLFF. CDR3 DNA sequence: TGTGCCTGGGGACAGGGGTCGTATGCAACTAATGAAAAACTGTTTTTT.

J is TRBJ2-1 and V is TRBV2; 10 bases align to TRBD2. Germline CDR1 and CDR2: SNHLY and FYNNEI. This CDR3 has 16 residues. V lost 2 bases, J lost 7 bases, and 8 bases stayed unmatched. The CDR3, as DNA: TGTGCCAGCAGTGAATCGGCTAGCGGGAGATATAATGAGCAGTTCTTC. Translating gives CASSESASGRYNEQFF.

The chain is built from TRBV4-2 and TRBJ2-4, with D tentatively TRBD2 (5 bases). CDR1 and CDR2 from the germline V gene are LGHNA and YNFKEQ. The CDR3 contains 16 residues. V was trimmed by 1 base and J by 0 bases, leaving 10 bases between them. The CDR3 region is CASSQGGSLAKNIQYF. The CDR3 coding sequence is TGTGCCAGCAGCCAAGGAGGGTCCCTAGCCAAAAACATTCAGTACTTC.

This chain connects TRBV27 to TRBJ1-2; a weak D match, TRBD1 (5 bases). The CDR3 consists of 12 residues. From germline, CDR1 is MNHEY and CDR2 SMNVEV (reference sequence). V dropped 11 bases and J dropped 2 bases, with 12 bases sitting between them. The CDR3 sequence: CASREGNYGYTF. For the CDR3, the DNA is TGTGCCTCCCGAGAGGGGAACTATGGCTACACCTTC.

This chain joins TRBV30 and TRBJ1-5, with D unclear. The CDR3 runs to 15 residues. Trimming shortened V by 0 bases and J by 2 bases, and 11 bases separated the two germline ends. Germline V lookup: CDR1 GTSNPN, CDR2 SVGIG (reference sequence). The CDR3 region is CAWSVKGGGNQPQHF. CDR3 sequence (DNA): TGTGCCTGGAGTGTCAAGGGCGGGGGCAATCAGCCCCAGCATTTT.

Notes on this clone: Other DNA sequences from this sample encode an identical CDR3 as well. The chain recombines TRBV20-1 with TRBJ2-5; D uncertain. The CDR3 sequence is 10 residues long. Trimming pared 4 bases from V and 2 bases from J, leaving 2 bases between. Germline V gene data show CDR1 as DFQATT and CDR2 as SNEGSKA (reference sequence). As DNA, the CDR3 is TGCAGTGCTACTCAAGAGACCCAGTACTTC. This encodes CSATQETQYF.

The rearrangement joins TRBV10-3 to TRBJ2-7; D may be TRBD1 (6 bases). Germline CDR1 reads ENHRY; CDR2 reads SYGVKD. The CDR3 consists of 13 residues. Between the trimmed V and J ends, which lost 9 bases and 3 bases, there was a span of 15 bases. The CDR3 DNA sequence: TGTGCCATTGGGTCCCGGGACAACTACGAGCAGTACTTC. This translates into CAIGSRDNYEQYF.

This clone was seen just once. The chain combines TRBV27 with TRBJ2-3, with TRBD2 matching 11 bases. V lost 5 bases, J lost 0 bases, and 4 bases stayed unmatched. The CDR3 is 16 residues long. Germline assignment: CDR1 MNHEY and CDR2 SMNVEV (reference sequence). The CDR3, as DNA: TGTGCCAGCAGTCGACTAGCGGGGCAAAGCACAGATACGCAGTATTTT. Its translation is CASSRLAGQSTDTQYF.

This clone was detected a few times. This rearrangement joins TRBV12-5 to TRBJ2-5; D may correspond to TRBD1 or TRBD2 (5 bases each). CDR3 size: 15 residues. The V end was cut by 2 bases, the J end by 2 bases, with 12 bases between. Looked up from germline, CDR1 is LGHNT and CDR2 is FRNRAP. The CDR3 sequence: CASGLPGRLQETQYF. The DNA for the CDR3 is TGTGCTAGTGGTTTGCCGGGACGTTTACAAGAGACCCAGTACTTC. The full variable domain, with the rest looked up from reference TRBV12-5 and TRBJ2-5, is DARVTQTPRHKVTEMGQEVTMRCQPILGHNTVFWYRQTMMQGLELLAYFRNRAPLDDSGMPKDRFSAEMPDATLATLKIQPSEPRDSAVYFCASGLPGRLQETQYFGPGTRLLVL.

This chain connects TRBV18 to TRBJ2-3; possible D gene TRBD1, 6 bases. The CDR3 is 17 amino acids. Trimming removed 6 bases from V and 0 bases from J, with 19 bases in between. Germline lookup yields CDR1 KGHSH and CDR2 LQKENI. As DNA, the CDR3 is TGTGCCAGCTCCCTCTCGGCCGGGACAAGAAGCACAGATACGCAGTATTTT. Residues: CASSLSAGTRSTDTQYF.

V usage is TRBV18 and J usage is TRBJ1-5; maybe TRBD1 (6 bases). CDR1 and CDR2 (germline): KGHSH, LQKENI. The CDR3 spans 15 residues. Trimming pared 6 bases from V and 7 bases from J, leaving 19 bases between. The CDR3, as DNA: TGTGCCAGCTCGCGAGAGGGAAGCCAGGGGCAGCCCCAGCATTTT. Translated, it gives CASSREGSQGQPQHF.

The CDR3 sequence: CAWSKDTGLYGYTF. The CDR3 nucleotides are TGTGCCTGGAGTAAGGACACAGGGCTGTATGGCTACACCTTC. The V call is TRBV30, the J call TRBJ1-2; a possible D gene is TRBD1 (6 bases). CDR1 is GTSNPN, CDR2 SVGIG, per germline (reference sequence). V shed 2 bases and J shed 5 bases, with 15 bases lying between them. This CDR3 is 14 amino acids long.

The J gene is TRBJ2-1, the V gene TRBV18; D remains ambiguous. Trimming removed 0 bases from V and 8 bases from J, with 11 bases in between. Germline-derived CDR1 and CDR2 are KGHSH and LQKENI. This CDR3 has 14 amino acids. The CDR3 DNA follows: TGTGCCAGCTCACCACCGAGTAAGGCCGATGAGCAGTTCTTC. This encodes CASSPPSKADEQFF.

The chain combines TRBV2 with TRBJ2-7; TRBD1 agrees at 9 bases. CDR3 length equals 14 residues. Trimming at V came to 6 bases and at J to 2 bases, leaving 5 bases not matched to a gene. CDR1 SNHLY and CDR2 FYNNEI come from the germline V gene. In DNA form, the CDR3 reads TGTGCCAGCAGCCCCGGGACAGGGCCCTACGAGCAGTACTTC. The encoded protein is CASSPGTGPYEQYF.

The V and J genes are TRBV21-1 and TRBJ1-5. TRBV21-1 is tagged as a pseudogene. There are 15 residues in the CDR3. The CDR3 loop is CASSKSPYGRQPQHF. The CDR3 DNA follows: TGTGCCAGCAGCAAAAGTCCCTACGGGCGCCAGCCCCAGCATTTT.

V usage is TRBV5-1 and J usage is TRBJ2-2; TRBD1 is a possible D gene (6 bases). This CDR3 has 14 amino acids. The V gene's germline CDR1 is SGHRS and CDR2 YFSETQ. The V and J ends lost 8 bases and 6 bases respectively, with 17 bases between them. The CDR3 loop reads CASTRDTWAGELFF. The DNA for the CDR3 is TGCGCCAGTACCCGGGACACTTGGGCCGGGGAGCTGTTTTTT.

V is TRBV7-2 and J is TRBJ2-5; 9 positions match TRBD2. This CDR3 is 14 amino acids long. V was clipped by 3 bases and J by 5 bases; unmatched bases: 4. Germline lookup yields CDR1 SGHTA and CDR2 FQGNSA. CDR3 region: CASSLGGGAETQYF. Here the CDR3 DNA reads TGTGCCAGCAGCTTGGGCGGGGGGGCCGAGACCCAGTACTTC. Together with reference TRBV7-2 and TRBJ2-5, the CDR3 gives the full variable domain: GAGVSQSPSNKVTEKGKDVELRCDPISGHTALYWYRQSLGQGLEFLIYFQGNSAPDKSGLPSDRFSAERTGGSVSTLTIQRTQQEDSAVYLCASSLGGGAETQYFGPGTRLLVL.

CDR3 sequence reads: CASSGDIYYGEGEQYF. The CDR3 coding sequence is TGTGCCAGCAGTGGTGATATTTACTATGGGGAGGGCGAGCAGTACTTC. The V gene is TRBV9, the J gene TRBJ2-7, with 7 nucleotides matching TRBD2. V lost 5 bases to trimming and J lost 6 bases; unmatched junction nucleotides: 17. Germline V CDR1 and CDR2: SGDLS, YYNGEE. The CDR3 extends over 16 amino acids.

The chain recombines TRBV6-6 with TRBJ1-2, with D unresolved. Germline V CDR1 and CDR2: MNHNY, SVGAGI (reference sequence). V gave up 3 bases and J gave up 8 bases, with 13 bases separating them. The CDR3 contains 13 residues. CDR3 DNA: TGTGCCAGCAGTTATAAATCCCGAGTGGGCTACACCTTC. It encodes CASSYKSRVGYTF.

The chain carries TRBV27 and TRBJ2-3, with TRBD1 matching 10 bases. J was trimmed by 3 bases and V by 3 bases; bases with no gene match: 3. The CDR3 is 15 amino acids. Looked up from germline, CDR1 is MNHEY and CDR2 is SMNVEV (reference sequence). The DNA of the CDR3 is TGTGCCAGCAGTTTTGACAGGGGGCGGACAGATACGCAGTATTTT. It is translated as CASSFDRGRTDTQYF.

The V call is TRBV6-1, the J call TRBJ1-1; D is unresolved. With 7 bases removed from V and 4 bases from J, the gap between germline ends came to 13 bases. Germline-derived CDR1 and CDR2 are MNHNS and SASEGT. The CDR3 extends over 13 amino acids. The CDR3 DNA sequence: TGTGCCAGCAATTCAGAGTATAGCACTGAAGCTTTCTTT. This sequence encodes CASNSEYSTEAFF.